This passage covers 27 T cell receptor beta chains from one sample sequenced in a study of OX40 agonist ivuxolimab in advanced cancers. Library creation used the immunoSEQ multiplex PCR assay. Not all clones reach the TCRdb copy of this immuneACCESS table, which keeps in-frame sequences only. Checked studies attribute under half of the gap to unresolved V genes and leave the rest unexplained. This sample holds 45,000 or so clones; 65% to 90% were observed only once. Roughly 2.5% of the sample belongs to the ten largest clones. The sample in question was CD4+ or CD8+ T cells sorted from blood, obtained in a trial of the OX40 agonist ivuxolimab. The receptors were gathered from an adult with an advanced solid tumor such as melanoma, head and neck, liver or kidney cancer.

The V call is TRBV7-6, the J call TRBJ2-1; D uncertain. This CDR3 region has 15 residues. Per germline, CDR1 SGHVS and CDR2 FNYEAQ. Trimming removed 1 base from V and 7 bases from J, with 14 bases in between. The CDR3 DNA sequence: TGTGCCAGCAGCTTAGTTGGGGAAGACGTGAATGAGCAGTTCTTC. This sequence encodes CASSLVGEDVNEQFF.

This clone is a singleton in its sample. V and J are TRBV4-2 and TRBJ2-1; D ambiguous. CDR1 is LGHNA, CDR2 YNFKEQ, per germline. The CDR3 totals 13 residues. Trimming stripped 1 base from V and 10 bases from J, with 11 bases between. DNA for the CDR3: TGTGCCAGCAGCCAAGTTTTAGGAAGGGAGCAGTTCTTC. Protein: CASSQVLGREQFF.

In its sample, this clone was seen once. The chain recombines TRBV19 with TRBJ2-2, with D uncertain. CDR1 is LNHDA and CDR2 is SQIVND in the germline V gene (reference sequence). The CDR3 length is 15 residues. V was pared by 3 bases and J by 7 bases, with 15 bases between. The CDR3: CASSIAVTASGELFF. The CDR3 coding sequence is TGTGCCAGTAGTATTGCGGTCACGGCCAGCGGGGAGCTGTTTTTT.

CDR3 region: CASSEELTPSPLHF. The CDR3, as DNA: TGTGCCAGCAGTGAAGAGTTGACCCCTTCACCCCTCCACTTT. The chain combines TRBV6-1 with TRBJ1-6; D is ambiguous. Between the trimmed V and J ends, which lost 1 base and 9 bases, there was a span of 10 bases. The CDR3 length is 14 residues. CDR1 MNHNS and CDR2 SASEGT come from the germline V gene.

CDR3 residues: CASGSGLAGARTDTQYF. The CDR3, as DNA: TGTGCTAGTGGATCGGGACTAGCGGGAGCGCGGACAGATACGCAGTATTTT. The rearrangement joins TRBV12-5 to TRBJ2-3, with TRBD2 matching over 14 bases. The CDR3 contains 17 residues. Losses at the gene ends were 6 bases for V and 3 bases for J; bases not matched to a gene: 8. CDR1 is LGHNT, CDR2 FRNRAP, per germline.

This clone was picked up a small number of times. CDR3 region: CASSLATRGGEQYF. The CDR3 bases are TGTGCCAGCAGCTTGGCTACCCGCGGGGGGGAGCAGTACTTC. The chain joins TRBV5-4 to TRBJ2-7; TRBD2 matches 8 bases. Trimming cost V 0 bases and J 7 bases; bases outside gene matches: 6. CDR1 and CDR2 from the germline V gene are SGHNT and YYREEE (reference sequence). The CDR3 totals 14 residues.

The chain is built from TRBV5-8 and TRBJ1-2; D perhaps matches TRBD1 (6 bases). Germline CDR1 SGHTS, CDR2 YDEGEE. V dropped 4 bases and J dropped 4 bases, with 17 bases sitting between them. The CDR3 runs 15 residues. This CDR3 is CASSGTDRGAYGYTF. The CDR3 coding sequence is TGTGCCAGCAGCGGAACGGACCGGGGGGCCTATGGCTACACCTTC.

This rearrangement joins TRBV6-5 to TRBJ1-2, with a possible D match to TRBD1 (6 bases). The V end lost 2 bases, the J end lost 7 bases, and 17 bases lay between the germline ends. This CDR3 has 15 residues. The germline gives CDR1 MNHEY, CDR2 SVGAGI. The chain's CDR3 is CASSYAGAEQIGYTF. The CDR3 DNA reads TGTGCCAGCAGTTACGCGGGGGCTGAGCAGATTGGCTACACCTTC.

This chain joins TRBV7-2 and TRBJ2-5; TRBD2 agrees at 7 bases. V dropped 8 bases and J dropped 2; count of bases not matched to a gene: 8. The CDR3 extends over 14 amino acids. Germline V gives CDR1 SGHTA, CDR2 FQGNSA. The CDR3 reads CASQLSGAQETQYF. The DNA for the CDR3 is TGTGCCAGCCAGCTCAGCGGGGCTCAAGAGACCCAGTACTTC. Full variable domain (rest looked up from reference TRBV7-2 and TRBJ2-5): GAGVSQSPSNKVTEKGKDVELRCDPISGHTALYWYRQSLGQGLEFLIYFQGNSAPDKSGLPSDRFSAERTGGSVSTLTIQRTQQEDSAVYLCASQLSGAQETQYFGPGTRLLVL.

V gene TRBV30 combines with J gene TRBJ2-7; 8 bases match TRBD1. CDR1 is GTSNPN and CDR2 is SVGIG in the germline V gene (reference sequence). V shed 3 bases, J shed 3 bases, and the junction held 1 base outside the gene matches. This CDR3 region has 12 residues. The CDR3 bases are TGTGCCTGGAGGACAGGGGTCTACGAGCAGTACTTC. It codes for CAWRTGVYEQYF.

V and J are TRBV7-1 and TRBJ1-3; D is unclear. TRBV7-1 is an open reading frame, and its role is uncertain. CDR3 length: 11 residues. V was shortened by 5 bases and J by 4 bases, with 3 bases between the two germline ends. CDR3 coding DNA: TGTGCCAGCAGCCTCGGAAACACCATATATTTT. Its translation: CASSLGNTIYF.

V and J are TRBV5-4 and TRBJ2-5; TRBD1 aligns across 10 bases. CDR1 SGHNT and CDR2 YYREEE come from the germline V gene (reference sequence). J gave up 7 bases and V 4 bases, and 13 bases lay outside the gene matches. The CDR3 has 16 residues. This CDR3 reads CASSILTGGAAGTQYF. CDR3 in DNA: TGTGCCAGCAGCATCCTGACAGGGGGCGCGGCAGGGACCCAGTACTTC.

The chain uses TRBV18 and TRBJ2-2, with TRBD1 matching 7 bases. V dropped 2 bases and J dropped 2; count of bases not matched to a gene: 5. The CDR3 is made up of 16 amino acids. The germline V gene has CDR1 KGHSH and CDR2 LQKENI. CDR3 DNA sequence: TGTGCCAGCTCACCAACCAGACAGGGTAACACCGGGGAGCTGTTTTTT. Residues: CASSPTRQGNTGELFF.

This chain uses TRBV6-1 with TRBJ2-5, with 7 bases matching TRBD2. CDR1 MNHNS and CDR2 SASEGT come from the germline V gene. The length of the CDR3 is 15 residues. V shed 7 bases, J shed 5 bases, and the junction held 13 bases outside the gene matches. CDR3 in amino acids: CASMSLWGGSETQYF. The CDR3 DNA sequence: TGTGCCAGCATGTCCCTTTGGGGAGGGAGTGAGACCCAGTACTTC.

Sample share makes this clone medium-sized. The chain is built from TRBV12-5 and TRBJ1-1; D is ambiguous. V gave up 0 bases and J gave up 4 bases, with 12 bases separating them. Germline-derived CDR1 and CDR2 are LGHNT and FRNRAP. The length of the CDR3 is 15 residues. CDR3 sequence: CASGLVMGRITEAFF. CDR3 in DNA: TGTGCTAGTGGTTTGGTAATGGGGAGGATCACTGAAGCTTTCTTT.

There are a few counts of this clone. The chain recombines TRBV6-5 with TRBJ2-5; D may correspond to TRBD1 or TRBD2 (5 bases each). The CDR3 is 13 amino acids. V lost 6 bases and J lost 3, with 11 bases in between. The germline CDR1 and CDR2 sequences are MNHEY and SVGAGI. The CDR3 here is CASRGRRKETQYF. The CDR3 nucleotides read TGTGCCAGCAGGGGACGGCGAAAAGAGACCCAGTACTTC.

V gene TRBV6-5 combines with J gene TRBJ1-1; D might be TRBD1 (6 bases). Trimming stripped 2 bases from V and 6 bases from J, with 13 bases between. Per germline, CDR1 MNHEY and CDR2 SVGAGI. The CDR3 has 14 residues. CDR3 DNA sequence: TGTGCCAGCAGTTACGAGGGGGGGCGGCCTGAAGCTTTCTTT. Protein sequence: CASSYEGGRPEAFF.

The chain combines TRBV5-1 with TRBJ2-2; D perhaps matches TRBD2 (6 bases). Trimming took off 1 base at V and 7 bases at J, with 8 bases between the two ends. In germline, CDR1 is SGHRS, CDR2 YFSETQ. The CDR3 length is 13 residues. As DNA, the CDR3 is TGCGCCAGCAGCTTGAGGAGGGGCGGGGAGCTGTTTTTT. Translated, it gives CASSLRRGGELFF.

CDR3 sequence reads: CASSRTSGGDEQYF. Written as DNA, the CDR3 is TGTGCCAGCAGCAGGACTAGCGGGGGCGACGAGCAGTACTTC. The J gene is TRBJ2-7, the V gene TRBV21-1; no DNA check was done on the table's D call, TRBD2. TRBV21-1 represents a pseudogene. There are 14 residues in the CDR3.

The J gene is TRBJ2-2, the V gene TRBV7-7; maybe TRBD1 (6 bases). Germline V gene sequence: CDR1 SSHAT, CDR2 FNYEAQ (reference sequence). The CDR3 length is 15 residues. V lost 5 bases and J 0 bases, leaving 10 bases between the germline ends. CDR3 bases: TGTGCCAGCAGCGCAGGACAGTCGAACACCGGGGAGCTGTTTTTT. Translating it yields CASSAGQSNTGELFF.

The sample holds a few counts of this clone. The chain recombines TRBV6-6 with TRBJ1-5, with D possibly TRBD1 on 6 matching bases. V dropped 6 bases and J dropped 1 base, with 10 bases sitting between them. The germline CDR1 and CDR2 sequences are MNHNY and SVGAGI (reference sequence). This CDR3 spans 14 amino acids. The CDR3 is CASRLTGSNQPQHF. The CDR3 bases are TGTGCCAGCAGGCTTACAGGGAGCAATCAGCCCCAGCATTTT.

As for this clone: One end of the junction does not line up with germline, which may come from a read error. The chain joins TRBV5-1 to TRBJ1-5; D gene uncertain. Germline values: CDR1 SGHRS, CDR2 YFSETQ. The CDR3 extends over 15 amino acids. This chain's CDR3 is CTSSLVGESNQPQHF. In DNA, the CDR3 is TGCACCAGCAGCTTGGTTGGTGAGAGCAATCAGCCCCAGCATTTT.

V usage is TRBV2 and J usage is TRBJ2-7; D is perhaps TRBD1 (6 bases). Germline CDR1 SNHLY, CDR2 FYNNEI. This CDR3 spans 15 amino acids. Trimming took 0 bases from V and 3 from J, leaving 12 bases between them. CDR3 sequence (DNA): TGTGCCAGCAGTGAAGCCCCCGGGACAAACTACGAGCAGTACTTC. Amino acids: CASSEAPGTNYEQYF. The full variable domain, with the rest looked up from reference TRBV2 and TRBJ2-7, is EPEVTQTPSHQVTQMGQEVILRCVPISNHLYFYWYRQILGQKVEFLVSFYNNEISEKSEIFDDQFSVERPDGSNFTLKIRSTKLEDSAMYFCASSEAPGTNYEQYFGPGTRLTVT.

This clone was counted once. The chain uses TRBV7-9 and TRBJ2-7, with D possibly being TRBD1 (6 bases). This CDR3 has 16 amino acids. Trimming shortened V by 5 bases and J by 5 bases, and 22 bases separated the two germline ends. Germline CDR1 SEHNR, CDR2 FQNEAQ (reference sequence). CDR3 sequence: CASSLSSQGRINEQYF. In nucleotides, the CDR3 is TGTGCCAGCAGCCTGAGTAGTCAGGGGCGCATCAACGAGCAGTACTTC. The variable domain in full, with the rest retrieved from reference TRBV7-9 and TRBJ2-7, is DTGVSQNPRHKITKRGQNVTFRCDPISEHNRLYWYRQTLGQGPEFLTYFQNEAQLEKSRLLSDRFSAERPKGSFSTLEIQRTEQGDSAMYLCASSLSSQGRINEQYFGPGTRLTVT.

The chain employs TRBV6-5 and TRBJ2-7; tentatively, D is TRBD1 or TRBD2 (5 bases each). The CDR3 runs 12 residues. CDR1 is MNHEY and CDR2 is SVGAGI in the germline V gene. Trimming took 6 bases from V and 5 from J, leaving 11 bases between them. The CDR3 here is CASRGLGDEQYF. The CDR3 DNA reads as TGTGCCAGCAGAGGGTTGGGGGACGAGCAGTACTTC.

This clone was found once. The chain links TRBV4-1 to TRBJ2-7; no reliable D call. The V gene lost 4 bases and the J gene lost 5 bases, with 12 bases spanning the gap. CDR3 length: 13 residues. Per germline, CDR1 MGHRA and CDR2 YSYEKL. The CDR3 loop is CASSLELKNEQYF. The CDR3 DNA reads TGCGCCAGCAGCCTCGAGCTAAAAAACGAGCAGTACTTC.

This rearrangement joins TRBV7-3 to TRBJ2-7, with TRBD1 matching over 7 bases. The length of the CDR3 is 14 residues. Trimming cost V 1 base and J 3 bases; bases outside gene matches: 3. Germline CDR1 is SGHTA and CDR2 is FQGTGA. The CDR3 DNA is TGTGCCAGCAGCTTAAATGGGGACAGCTACGAGCAGTACTTC. Translated: CASSLNGDSYEQYF. The full variable domain, completed using reference TRBV7-3 and TRBJ2-7, is GAGVSQTPSNKVTEKGKYVELRCDPISGHTALYWYRQSLGQGPEFLIYFQGTGAADDSGLPNDRFFAVRPEGSVSTLKIQRTERGDSAVYLCASSLNGDSYEQYFGPGTRLTVT.